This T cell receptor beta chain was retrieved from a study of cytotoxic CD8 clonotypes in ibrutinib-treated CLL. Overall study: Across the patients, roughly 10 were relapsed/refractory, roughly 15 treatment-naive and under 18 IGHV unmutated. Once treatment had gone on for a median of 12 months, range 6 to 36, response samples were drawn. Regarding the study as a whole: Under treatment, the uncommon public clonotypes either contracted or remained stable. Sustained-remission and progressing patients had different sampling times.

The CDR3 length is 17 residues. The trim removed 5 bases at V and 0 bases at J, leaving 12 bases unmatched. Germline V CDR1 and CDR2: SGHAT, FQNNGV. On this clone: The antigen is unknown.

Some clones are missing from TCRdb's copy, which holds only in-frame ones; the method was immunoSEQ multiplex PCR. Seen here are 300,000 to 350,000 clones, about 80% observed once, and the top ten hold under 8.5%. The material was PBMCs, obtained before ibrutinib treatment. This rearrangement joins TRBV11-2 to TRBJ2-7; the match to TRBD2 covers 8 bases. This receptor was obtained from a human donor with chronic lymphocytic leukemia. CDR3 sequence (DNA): TGTGCCAGCAGCCCCCTGCGCGGGAGGCTTAGCTCCTACGAGCAGTACTTC. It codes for CASSPLRGRLSSYEQYF.